Below are 22 T cell receptor beta chains sequenced from a single sample in a study of identical twins. TCRdb redid the calling of the 5' RACE reads with MiXCR, one entry per CDR3 protein. The profile covers approximately 700,000 distinct CDR3 sequences, with 18% appearing a single time and around 13% taken by the ten largest. Separately, the same data were catalogued under a study of T cells expressing NK-cell markers.

The sample comprised PBMCs. The source of these receptors is a woman aged 18-29 years in good health.

This clonotype has only a few counts. This chain links TRBV29-1 with TRBJ1-3, with no clear D. Trimming shortened V by 3 bases and J by 4 bases, and 7 bases separated the two germline ends. Germline V lookup: CDR1 SQVTM, CDR2 ANQGSEA. CDR3 length: 12 residues. CDR3 in DNA: TGCAGCGTTGATGGTATGGGAAACACCATATATTTT. This gives the protein CSVDGMGNTIYF.

This clonotype was observed many times. This chain's CDR3 is CASSPPRGGIGELFF. CDR3 DNA sequence: TGTGCCAGCAGTCCCCCCAGGGGAGGGATAGGGGAGCTGTTTTTT. The genes are TRBV12-3 or TRBV12-4 and TRBJ2-2; a possible D gene is TRBD2 (7 bases). The CDR3 contains 15 residues. The V gene lost 5 bases and the J gene lost 8 bases, with 18 bases spanning the gap.

This clonotype was detected only a few times. CDR3 residues: CASSPHASGRETQYF. CDR3 coding DNA: TGTGCCAGCAGCCCCCATGCGTCGGGGAGAGAGACCCAGTACTTC. V is TRBV11-2 and J is TRBJ2-5; D possibly corresponds to TRBD2 (5 bases). V lost 5 bases and J 4 bases, leaving 17 bases between the germline ends. CDR3 length: 15 residues. Per the germline V gene, CDR1 is SGHAT and CDR2 is FQNNGV.

This clonotype was found a few times. The chain employs TRBV29-1 and TRBJ1-4; 9 bases align to TRBD1. V shed 4 bases, J shed 7 bases, and the junction held 4 bases outside the gene matches. The length of the CDR3 is 13 residues. Germline lookup yields CDR1 SQVTM and CDR2 ANQGSEA. The CDR3 protein is CSVGGQGGEKLFF. The CDR3 coding sequence is TGCAGCGTTGGGGGACAGGGTGGTGAAAAACTGTTTTTT.

The gene calls are TRBV5-1 and TRBJ2-7; D possibly corresponds to TRBD2 (6 bases). V dropped 0 bases and J dropped 1 base, with 8 bases sitting between them. CDR1 and CDR2 (germline): SGHRS, YFSETQ. The CDR3 covers 14 residues. In DNA form, the CDR3 reads TGCGCCAGCAGCTTGGCTAGCGAGTCCTACGAGCAGTACTTC. This sequence encodes CASSLASESYEQYF. Full variable domain (rest looked up from reference TRBV5-1 and TRBJ2-7): KAGVTQTPRYLIKTRGQQVTLSCSPISGHRSVSWYQQTPGQGLQFLFEYFSETQRNKGNFPGRFSGRQFSNSRSEMNVSTLELGDSALYLCASSLASESYEQYFGPGTRLTVT.

This clonotype was found many times. The chain combines TRBV12-3 or TRBV12-4 with TRBJ2-3; TRBD2 matches 8 bases. The CDR3 consists of 16 residues. The V and J ends lost 3 bases and 0 bases, in that order; junction bases with no gene match: 5. The CDR3 DNA is TGTGCCAGCAGTTTGGGCGGGGGGACTAGCACAGATACGCAGTATTTT. It yields the protein CASSLGGGTSTDTQYF.

This sequence joins TRBV27 and TRBJ2-2, with D hard to call. Deletions cut 6 bases from V and 4 bases from J, with 12 bases between. Per germline, CDR1 MNHEY and CDR2 SMNVEV (reference sequence). The CDR3 consists of 14 residues. The CDR3 coding sequence is TGTGCCAGCAGACCGACATGGGCCACCGGGGAGCTGTTTTTT. This sequence encodes CASRPTWATGELFF.

The V gene is TRBV20-1, the J gene TRBJ1-2; D possibly corresponds to TRBD1 (6 bases). CDR3 length equals 12 residues. Germline CDR1 DFQATT, CDR2 SNEGSKA (reference sequence). With 1 base removed from V and 8 bases from J, the gap between germline ends came to 11 bases. CDR3 residues: CSARGGALGYTF. CDR3 DNA: TGCAGTGCTAGAGGGGGGGCTTTGGGCTACACCTTC.

V gene TRBV25-1 combines with J gene TRBJ1-1; D is possibly TRBD1 (5 bases). With 3 bases removed from V and 6 bases from J, the gap between germline ends came to 14 bases. The CDR3 contains 14 residues. CDR1 and CDR2 from the germline V gene are MGHDK and SYGVNS. CDR3 sequence: CASSDIVTGAEAFF. CDR3 DNA: TGTGCCAGCAGTGACATAGTAACGGGGGCTGAAGCTTTCTTT.

This clonotype was seen a handful of times. Here the CDR3 reads CASATGGASYEQYF. DNA for the CDR3: TGTGCCAGCGCCACAGGGGGCGCTTCCTACGAGCAGTACTTC. The genes are TRBV7-2 and TRBJ2-7; 9 bases fit TRBD1. The germline V gene encodes CDR1 SGHTA and CDR2 FQGNSA. Trimming cost V 8 bases and J 1 base; bases outside gene matches: 6. The CDR3 loop spans 14 amino acids.

The gene calls are TRBV10-3 and TRBJ2-3, with a possible D match to TRBD1 (5 bases). Trimming pared 6 bases from V and 2 bases from J, leaving 21 bases between. The CDR3 is made up of 17 amino acids. Germline V gene lookup returns CDR1 ENHRY and CDR2 SYGVKD. The CDR3 spells CAIRQGTTGPFTDTQYF. For the CDR3, the DNA is TGTGCCATCAGGCAGGGCACTACGGGCCCCTTCACAGATACGCAGTATTTT.

This chain's CDR3 is CATSVRLAGDGELFF. CDR3 in DNA: TGTGCCACCAGCGTAAGACTAGCGGGGGACGGGGAGCTGTTTTTT. This chain joins TRBV15 and TRBJ2-2; TRBD2 matches at 12 bases. The junction had 5 bases not matched to a gene; V was cut back by 5 bases and J by 7 bases. Germline V gives CDR1 LNHNV, CDR2 YYDKDF (reference sequence). The length of the CDR3 is 15 residues.

This clonotype was seen more than once but under ten times. The chain has TRBV18 and TRBJ1-5; 8 positions match TRBD1. Per the germline V gene, CDR1 is KGHSH and CDR2 is LQKENI. The CDR3 extends over 16 amino acids. V shed 2 bases and J 5 bases; nucleotides not matched to a gene: 8. For the CDR3, the DNA is TGTGCCAGCTCACCAGCGGCCGGGACAGGACATCAGCCCCAGCATTTT. As protein: CASSPAAGTGHQPQHF.

The DNA of the CDR3 is TGCGCCAGCAGCCTGGGACAGTCTAACACTGAAGCTTTCTTT. It encodes CASSLGQSNTEAFF. V and J are TRBV4-3 and TRBJ1-1; 7 bases are a match to TRBD1. The CDR3 spans 14 residues. The germline V gene encodes CDR1 LGHNA and CDR2 YSLEER. V was pared by 4 bases and J by 2 bases, with 4 bases of the junction left unmatched.

The sample holds a few counts of this clonotype. This chain links TRBV27 with TRBJ2-7; D is ambiguous. The CDR3 has 13 amino acids. The ends were cut back, 5 bases at V and 5 bases at J, with 13 bases in the middle. Germline V gene sequence: CDR1 MNHEY, CDR2 SMNVEV (reference sequence). The CDR3 protein is CASSGTGPNEQYF. CDR3 sequence (DNA): TGTGCCAGCAGTGGTACTGGCCCCAACGAGCAGTACTTC.

A few counts support this clonotype. The chain is built from TRBV5-1 and TRBJ2-5; tentative D call: TRBD1 (7 bases). From germline, CDR1 is SGHRS and CDR2 YFSETQ. The V and J ends lost 0 bases and 2 bases respectively, with 11 bases between them. The CDR3 sequence is 15 residues long. The DNA for the CDR3 is TGCGCCAGCAGCTTGGTGACAGGGAGGCAAGAGACCCAGTACTTC. Its protein product is CASSLVTGRQETQYF.

This clonotype came up many times. V is TRBV7-2 and J is TRBJ1-2; D possibly corresponds to TRBD1 (6 bases). CDR3 size: 14 residues. V lost 3 bases and J 4 bases, leaving 12 bases between the germline ends. Looked up from germline, CDR1 is SGHTA and CDR2 is FQGNSA. For the CDR3, the DNA is TGTGCCAGCAGCTTGACTGGACAGAGCTATGGCTACACCTTC. Protein: CASSLTGQSYGYTF.

The chain employs TRBV20-1 and TRBJ2-5; possible D gene TRBD2, 6 bases. CDR3 length equals 13 residues. Germline-derived CDR1 and CDR2 are DFQATT and SNEGSKA (reference sequence). The V gene lost 6 bases and the J gene lost 1 base, with 12 bases spanning the gap. The CDR3 nucleotides are TGCAGTGCCCCGTCGCGGGGCCAAGAGACCCAGTACTTC. Its protein is CSAPSRGQETQYF.

This clonotype was observed a few times. The rearrangement links TRBV20-1 to TRBJ2-1, with 12 bases fitting TRBD2. The length of the CDR3 is 13 residues. Germline V lookup: CDR1 DFQATT, CDR2 SNEGSKA (reference sequence). V lost 6 bases to trimming and J lost 5 bases; unmatched junction nucleotides: 2. CDR3 protein: CSAWTSGDNEQFF. The CDR3 DNA reads as TGCAGTGCATGGACTAGCGGGGACAATGAGCAGTTCTTC.

The chain is built from TRBV3-1 and TRBJ2-2; D not certain. This CDR3 has 17 residues. With 1 base removed from V and 2 bases from J, the gap between germline ends came to 14 bases. Germline V gives CDR1 LGHDT, CDR2 YNNKEL (reference sequence). The CDR3 region is CASSQGWARSNTGELFF. In nucleotides, the CDR3 is TGTGCCAGCAGCCAAGGTTGGGCCAGGAGCAACACCGGGGAGCTGTTTTTT.

This clonotype was counted a single time. CDR3 bases: TGTGCCAGCAGCCAAGGTTCGCCAGCTACCCTCTATGGCTACACCTTC. It specifies CASSQGSPATLYGYTF. The chain is built from TRBV14 and TRBJ1-2; D is ambiguous. CDR3 length: 16 residues. Germline-derived CDR1 and CDR2 are SGHDN and FVKESK. V shed 1 base and J shed 4 bases, with 16 bases lying between them. The full variable domain, completed using reference TRBV14 and TRBJ1-2, is EAGVTQFPSHSVIEKGQTVTLRCDPISGHDNLYWYRRVMGKEIKFLLHFVKESKQDESGMPNNRFLAERTGGTYSTLKVQPAELEDSGVYFCASSQGSPATLYGYTFGSGTRLTVV.

The rearrangement links TRBV7-2 to TRBJ1-2; TRBD1 matches at 8 bases. Germline assignment: CDR1 SGHTA and CDR2 FQGNSA. CDR3 size: 13 residues. V lost 5 bases, J lost 7 bases, and 6 bases stayed unmatched. The CDR3 region is CASSRITGGGYTF. In nucleotides, the CDR3 is TGTGCCAGCAGCCGGATTACAGGGGGTGGCTACACCTTC.